Each of the 20 T cell receptor beta chains below was sequenced from the same sample in a study of cytomegalovirus exposure and HLA in healthy donors. PCR primers comprised 60 Vbeta and 13 Jbeta primers. The table came from immunoSEQ multiplex PCR; TCRdb's copy has only in-frame clones and leaves some out. The sample has roughly 220,000 clones, roughly 75% seen once. The specimen was PBMCs. Receptor source: a woman aged 30 to 39 in good health and CMV-seronegative.

This chain joins TRBV6-5 and TRBJ1-1; D unresolved. The CDR3 runs 9 residues. The germline CDR1 and CDR2 sequences are MNHEY and SVGAGI. The V and J ends lost 6 bases and 11 bases respectively, with 7 bases between them. In DNA form, the CDR3 reads TGTGCCAGCAGGGGAGAGGCTTTCTTT. Its translation is CASRGEAFF.

This chain uses TRBV5-1 with TRBJ1-2, with D unclear. Trimming removed 0 bases from V and 6 bases from J, with 12 bases in between. The germline V gene has CDR1 SGHRS and CDR2 YFSETQ. The CDR3 extends over 14 amino acids. CDR3 DNA sequence: TGCGCCAGCAGCTTGGACGATCCACGGGATGGCTACACCTTC. Translation: CASSLDDPRDGYTF.

This clone has a handful of counts. The chain joins TRBV6-5 to TRBJ1-1, with 8 bases matching TRBD1. Trimming removed 0 bases from V and 1 base from J; junction bases left unmatched: 4. From germline, CDR1 is MNHEY and CDR2 SVGAGI. The CDR3 contains 16 residues. This CDR3 reads CASSYSGTGWNTEAFF. CDR3 bases: TGTGCCAGCAGTTACTCTGGGACAGGATGGAACACTGAAGCTTTCTTT.

The genes are TRBV30 and TRBJ2-1; TRBD1 might be the D (6 bases). V was shortened by 2 bases and J by 4 bases, with 18 bases between the two germline ends. This CDR3 is built from 16 residues. Per the germline V gene, CDR1 is GTSNPN and CDR2 is SVGIG (reference sequence). The chain's CDR3 is CAWSPQGTRQYNEQFF. The CDR3 DNA is TGTGCCTGGAGTCCTCAGGGGACCCGACAATACAATGAGCAGTTCTTC. The whole variable domain, filled in from reference TRBV30 and TRBJ2-1, reads SQTIHQWPATLVQPVGSPLSLECTVEGTSNPNLYWYRQAAGRGLQLLFYSVGIGQISSEVPQNLSASRPQDRQFILSSKKLLLSDSGFYLCAWSPQGTRQYNEQFFGPGTRLTVL.

As regards this clone: A far larger clone is only one base removed, so a read error is likely. The chain combines TRBV4-1 with TRBJ1-2; 12 bases match TRBD1. Per the germline V gene, CDR1 is MGHRA and CDR2 is YSYEKL. V lost 2 bases to trimming and J lost 7 bases; unmatched junction nucleotides: 11. The CDR3 has 17 amino acids. CDR3 coding DNA: TGCGCCAGCAGCCAAAATTTCGGGACAGGGGGCGCGTCTGGCTACACCTTC. It codes for CASSQNFGTGGASGYTF.

The V gene is TRBV11-2, the J gene TRBJ2-1, with 15 positions matching TRBD2. The CDR3 extends over 18 amino acids. V lost 4 bases, J lost 4 bases, and 8 bases stayed unmatched. The V gene's germline CDR1 is SGHAT and CDR2 FQNNGV. CDR3 DNA: TGTGCCAGCAGCTCTACAAAAGGGACTAGCGGGGGGTACAATGAGCAGTTCTTC. It specifies CASSSTKGTSGGYNEQFF.

This clone has only a few counts. The chain employs TRBV29-1 and TRBJ2-7; perhaps TRBD2 as D (5 bases). The V end was cut by 3 bases, the J end by 2 bases, with 5 bases between. The CDR3 has 11 amino acids. Germline loops: CDR1 SQVTM, CDR2 ANQGSEA. The DNA of the CDR3 is TGCAGCGTTGAGCGGGCCTACGAGCAGTACTTC. It translates to CSVERAYEQYF.

The chain carries TRBV10-1 and TRBJ2-1, with D perhaps matching TRBD2 (5 bases). V lost 5 bases and J 9 bases, leaving 11 bases between the germline ends. This CDR3 has 12 amino acids. The germline gives CDR1 WNHNN, CDR2 SYGVQD (reference sequence). The CDR3 sequence is CASSPFRGEQFF. The CDR3 DNA sequence: TGCGCCAGCAGTCCATTCCGGGGTGAGCAGTTCTTC.

The rearrangement uses TRBV7-2 and TRBJ1-6; no firm D call. The CDR3 consists of 14 residues. Germline CDR1 is SGHTA and CDR2 is FQGNSA. V lost 3 bases and J lost 6, with 9 bases in between. As DNA, the CDR3 is TGTGCCAGCAGCTTGGCAGTCTCTAATTCACCCCTCCACTTT. The encoded protein is CASSLAVSNSPLHF.

The CDR3 region has the DNA TGTGCCATCAGTCCGAGCAATCAGCCCCAGCATTTT. It is translated as CAISPSNQPQHF. This chain joins TRBV10-3 and TRBJ1-5; D unresolved. Per the germline V gene, CDR1 is ENHRY and CDR2 is SYGVKD. Trimming removed 5 bases at V and 1 base at J, with 3 bases between. CDR3 size: 12 residues.

This chain joins TRBV30 and TRBJ1-4; D perhaps matches TRBD1 (5 bases). Germline CDR1 reads GTSNPN; CDR2 reads SVGIG (reference sequence). The CDR3 has 14 amino acids. Trimming removed 1 base at V and 3 bases at J, with 9 bases between. CDR3: CAWSAGHSNEKLFF. The CDR3 nucleotides read TGTGCCTGGAGTGCTGGACACTCTAATGAAAAACTGTTTTTT.

The chain links TRBV30 to TRBJ1-5, with D possibly being TRBD1 (6 bases). Trimming left V 2 bases short and J 2 bases short, with 10 bases between. CDR1 and CDR2 (germline): GTSNPN, SVGIG (reference sequence). The CDR3 contains 14 residues. CDR3 loop: CAWSKGGGNQPQHF. CDR3 nucleotide sequence: TGTGCCTGGAGTAAGGGGGGGGGCAATCAGCCCCAGCATTTT.

The gene calls are TRBV19 and TRBJ1-5; no clear D gene. The V gene's germline CDR1 is LNHDA and CDR2 SQIVND (reference sequence). This CDR3 is built from 19 residues. V dropped 7 bases and J dropped 4 bases, with 29 bases sitting between them. The CDR3 bases are TGTGCCAGTACTATTGGGTTTAAGTTTGCGGGAGGGCTAAATCAGCCCCAGCATTTT. Its translation: CASTIGFKFAGGLNQPQHF.

The J gene is TRBJ1-1, the V gene TRBV10-3; 9 nucleotides line up with TRBD1. The CDR3 covers 15 residues. Germline V gene sequence: CDR1 ENHRY, CDR2 SYGVKD. V shed 4 bases and J 2 bases; nucleotides not matched to a gene: 5. The chain's CDR3 is CAISANRGQNTEAFF. CDR3 coding DNA: TGTGCCATCAGTGCCAACAGGGGGCAAAACACTGAAGCTTTCTTT.

CDR3 sequence (DNA): TGTGCCAGCAGCTTGGTACAGGGACGAGATACGCAGTATTTT. Translating gives CASSLVQGRDTQYF. V gene TRBV5-4 combines with J gene TRBJ2-3; D is perhaps TRBD1 (6 bases). V was pared by 0 bases and J by 5 bases, with 10 bases between. CDR1 is SGHNT, CDR2 YYREEE, per germline (reference sequence). The CDR3 length is 14 residues.

The chain is built from TRBV18 and TRBJ2-2; 9 bases line up with TRBD1. Trimming at V came to 2 bases and at J to 6 bases, leaving 4 bases not matched to a gene. Germline-derived CDR1 and CDR2 are KGHSH and LQKENI. The CDR3 runs 15 residues. CDR3 nucleotides: TGTGCCAGCTCACCATCCACAGGGGGCCCCGGGGAGCTGTTTTTT. Translating it yields CASSPSTGGPGELFF.

This sequence joins TRBV27 and TRBJ1-5; D is ambiguous. The CDR3 is 15 amino acids. Germline assignment: CDR1 MNHEY and CDR2 SMNVEV (reference sequence). V was shortened by 0 bases and J by 2 bases, with 8 bases between the two germline ends. CDR3 loop: CASSLSGGRNQPQHF. CDR3 sequence (DNA): TGTGCCAGCAGTTTATCGGGTGGGCGCAATCAGCCCCAGCATTTT.

The V gene is TRBV25-1, the J gene TRBJ2-2, with TRBD2 as a possible D gene (6 bases). The V end lost 7 bases, the J end lost 1 base, and 13 bases lay between the germline ends. Germline assignment: CDR1 MGHDK and CDR2 SYGVNS. The CDR3 totals 15 residues. This CDR3 reads CASTRSSGNTGELFF. CDR3 bases: TGTGCCAGCACCCGGAGTAGCGGGAACACCGGGGAGCTGTTTTTT.

The CDR3 DNA reads as TGTGCCAGCAGCTCCCCAAGGGAGTCCTACAATGAGCAGTTCTTC. Protein sequence: CASSSPRESYNEQFF. This sequence joins TRBV5-4 and TRBJ2-1, with D tentatively TRBD2 (5 bases). The CDR3 extends over 15 amino acids. Germline CDR1 is SGHNT and CDR2 is YYREEE (reference sequence). Trimming took off 3 bases at V and 1 base at J, with 11 bases between the two ends.

The chain links TRBV18 to TRBJ2-3; TRBD2 matches 10 bases. Trimming took 0 bases from V and 6 from J; bases not matched to a gene: 3. The CDR3 loop spans 15 amino acids. Germline values: CDR1 KGHSH, CDR2 LQKENI. This chain's CDR3 is CASSPPSSGSDTQYF. The CDR3 DNA is TGTGCCAGCTCACCACCGTCTAGCGGGAGCGATACGCAGTATTTT.